Shown below are 8 T cell receptor beta chains from a single sample sequenced in a study of blood T cell repertoires in COVID-19. Here immunoSEQ multiplex PCR was the method, and the copy in TCRdb shows in-frame clones only, minus some. The table lists 100,000 or so clones, 80% to 90% of them singletons. The sample taken for sequencing was PBMCs or T cells enriched from blood (not recorded which). The receptors here all came from a woman aged 45-65 years who had recovered from COVID-19.

This chain uses TRBV28 with TRBJ1-3; no clear D gene. The V gene lost 10 bases and the J gene lost 0 bases, with 7 bases spanning the gap. This CDR3 is 12 amino acids long. Looked up from germline, CDR1 is MDHEN and CDR2 is SYDVKM. CDR3: CAIESSGNTIYF. The CDR3 DNA reads TGTGCCATAGAGAGCTCTGGAAACACCATATATTTT.

J is TRBJ1-1 and V is TRBV7-3, with D possibly matching TRBD1 (5 bases). The CDR3 runs to 14 residues. CDR1 and CDR2 from the germline V gene are SGHTA and FQGTGA. Trimming cost V 5 bases and J 3 bases, with 13 bases left between them. The CDR3 sequence is CASSLAGWDTEAFF. In nucleotides, the CDR3 is TGTGCCAGCAGCCTGGCAGGGTGGGACACTGAAGCTTTCTTT.

The V and J genes are TRBV7-2 and TRBJ1-6; 7 positions agree with TRBD1. The junction had 8 bases not matched to a gene; V was cut back by 6 bases and J by 0 bases. The CDR3 runs 17 residues. In germline, CDR1 is SGHTA, CDR2 FQGNSA. The CDR3 protein is CASRNNRGSSYNSPLHF. CDR3 DNA sequence: TGTGCCAGCAGGAATAACAGGGGAAGCTCCTATAATTCACCCCTCCACTTT.

This chain links TRBV19 with TRBJ2-7; possible D gene TRBD1, 6 bases. Deletions cut 5 bases from V and 2 bases from J, with 13 bases between. The CDR3 has 14 residues. CDR1 and CDR2 from the germline V gene are LNHDA and SQIVND (reference sequence). The chain's CDR3 is CASSSGQYPYEQYF. DNA for the CDR3: TGTGCCAGTAGTTCAGGACAGTACCCCTACGAGCAGTACTTC.

J is TRBJ2-5 and V is TRBV20-1; 8 bases map to TRBD1. J gave up 4 bases and V 3 bases, and 7 bases lay outside the gene matches. Germline CDR1 and CDR2: DFQATT and SNEGSKA (reference sequence). This CDR3 has 14 residues. The CDR3 region is CSASWTGKGETQYF. CDR3 sequence (DNA): TGCAGTGCTAGTTGGACAGGGAAAGGAGAGACCCAGTACTTC.

Points on this clone: The same CDR3 is also encoded by other DNA sequences in this sample. The chain couples TRBV7-3 to TRBJ2-1; D not resolved. Germline V gene lookup returns CDR1 SGHTA and CDR2 FQGTGA. The CDR3 has 13 amino acids. Deletions cut 6 bases from V and 3 bases from J, with 9 bases between. Here the CDR3 DNA reads TGTGCCAGCAGTCGGTCGGGCTACAATGAGCAGTTCTTC. It is translated as CASSRSGYNEQFF.

The V call is TRBV9, the J call TRBJ2-7; 7 nucleotides match TRBD1. There are 14 residues in the CDR3. The V and J ends lost 4 bases and 4 bases, in that order; junction bases with no gene match: 8. Germline lookup yields CDR1 SGDLS and CDR2 YYNGEE. The CDR3 loop is CASSKGQNPYEQYF. DNA for the CDR3: TGTGCCAGCAGCAAGGGACAGAACCCTTACGAGCAGTACTTC.

J is TRBJ1-5 and V is TRBV28; 8 nucleotides align to TRBD1. CDR1 MDHEN and CDR2 SYDVKM come from the germline V gene. Trimming at V came to 5 bases and at J to 4 bases, leaving 4 bases not matched to a gene. This CDR3 contains 14 residues. CDR3 in amino acids: CASSADRGNQPQHF. Here the CDR3 DNA reads TGTGCCAGCAGTGCCGACAGGGGAAATCAGCCCCAGCATTTT.